Shown below are 22 T cell receptor beta chains from a single sample sequenced in a study of blood T cells in healthy people across ages. A second roughly 6 to 12 cycle PCR used barcoded and J-beta primers. Each CDR3 protein is one row after TCRdb ran MiXCR on the 5' RACE reads. Found here are about a million distinct CDR3 sequences, roughly 47% of them singletons; the top ten hold over 20%. The sample consisted of blood. These receptors all come from a woman aged 55-70 years in good health.

This clonotype was seen a few times. This chain joins TRBV12-3 or TRBV12-4 and TRBJ2-5, with D maybe TRBD1 (5 bases). Trimming stripped 5 bases from V and 4 bases from J, with 14 bases between. This CDR3 contains 14 residues. The CDR3 region has the DNA TGTGCCAGCAGTCCCAGGGCCCCGACAGAGACCCAGTACTTC. Encoded protein: CASSPRAPTETQYF.

CDR3 bases: TGCAGTAAACTAGCGGGAGGGCTGTGGCAAGAGACCCAGTACTTC. It specifies CSKLAGGLWQETQYF. The genes are TRBV20-1 and TRBJ2-5; 13 nucleotides match TRBD2. Germline V gives CDR1 DFQATT, CDR2 SNEGSKA (reference sequence). This CDR3 is 15 amino acids long. V shed 8 bases, J shed 2 bases, and the junction held 8 bases outside the gene matches.

As regards this clonotype: One end of the junction varies from germline; a read error may be responsible. The rearrangement joins TRBV15 to TRBJ2-7, with 12 nucleotides matching TRBD1. This CDR3 has 16 amino acids. Germline CDR1 LNHNV, CDR2 YYDKDF (reference sequence). CDR3 DNA sequence: TGTGGCACCCTCAGAGAGGGACAGGGGGCTTCCTACGAGCAGTACTTC. Its translation: CGTLREGQGASYEQYF.

The chain links TRBV20-1 to TRBJ1-4; D is undetermined. The CDR3 sequence is 13 residues long. From germline, CDR1 is DFQATT and CDR2 SNEGSKA (reference sequence). Trimming left V 1 base short and J 0 bases short, with 3 bases between. CDR3 region: CSARATTNEKLFF. DNA of the CDR3: TGCAGTGCTAGAGCAACAACTAATGAAAAACTGTTTTTT.

The chain combines TRBV20-1 with TRBJ2-2; no firm D call. This CDR3 is 13 amino acids long. Germline V gene lookup returns CDR1 DFQATT and CDR2 SNEGSKA (reference sequence). Trimming removed 6 bases at V and 4 bases at J, with 12 bases between. The CDR3, as DNA: TGCAGTGCCCAACTCCCGAGCACCGGGGAGCTGTTTTTT. Translation gives CSAQLPSTGELFF.

The genes are TRBV27 and TRBJ2-5; no reliable D call. The CDR3 runs 13 residues. CDR1 MNHEY and CDR2 SMNVEV come from the germline V gene (reference sequence). The V end lost 1 base, the J end lost 11 bases, and 14 bases lay between the germline ends. The CDR3 loop is CASSLYGHNEQYF. As DNA, the CDR3 is TGTGCCAGCAGTTTATACGGCCACAATGAGCAGTACTTC.

This clonotype was seen a few times. This sequence joins TRBV10-2 and TRBJ2-1; D is undetermined. The germline V gene encodes CDR1 WSHSY and CDR2 SAAADI. The length of the CDR3 is 13 residues. The V end was cut by 7 bases, the J end by 9 bases, with 16 bases between. CDR3 nucleotide sequence: TGCGCCAGCATGGGTGCCTCGGTGGGTGAGCAGTTCTTC. Translated, it gives CASMGASVGEQFF.

Here the CDR3 reads CASRPLRGDTQYF. CDR3 nucleotide sequence: TGTGCCAGCCGACCCCTGAGGGGAGATACGCAGTATTTT. The J gene is TRBJ2-3, the V gene TRBV9; D might be TRBD1 or TRBD2, each matching 5 bases. Trimming removed 7 bases from V and 5 bases from J, with 14 bases in between. This CDR3 has 13 residues. Germline V gene lookup returns CDR1 SGDLS and CDR2 YYNGEE. Drawing the rest from reference TRBV9 and TRBJ2-3, the complete variable domain is DSGVTQTPKHLITATGQRVTLRCSPRSGDLSVYWYQQSLDQGLQFLIQYYNGEERAKGNILERFSAQQFPDLHSELNLSSLELGDSALYFCASRPLRGDTQYFGPGTRLTVL.

The chain has TRBV20-1 and TRBJ2-1, with 9 nucleotides matching TRBD1. Trimming removed 3 bases from V and 8 bases from J; junction bases left unmatched: 5. The CDR3 extends over 13 amino acids. From germline, CDR1 is DFQATT and CDR2 SNEGSKA (reference sequence). The CDR3 region is CSASGDRVDEQFF. CDR3 sequence (DNA): TGCAGTGCTAGTGGGGACAGGGTCGATGAGCAGTTCTTC.

This clonotype was detected a few times. The chain carries TRBV29-1 and TRBJ2-3; no firm D call. V gave up 2 bases and J gave up 3 bases, with 18 bases separating them. The CDR3 covers 16 residues. Germline V gives CDR1 SQVTM, CDR2 ANQGSEA. The CDR3 coding sequence is TGCAGCGTTGAAAACCCCACCGCCAGAGCGACAGATACGCAGTATTTT. Its protein product is CSVENPTARATDTQYF.

The rearrangement joins TRBV3-1 to TRBJ2-1; unclear D gene. Germline V gene sequence: CDR1 LGHDT, CDR2 YNNKEL (reference sequence). The CDR3 runs 14 residues. The ends were cut back, 1 base at V and 7 bases at J, with 11 bases in the middle. The CDR3 nucleotides read TGTGCCAGCAGCCAAGGGTCAAAAACGAATGAGCAGTTCTTC. Amino acids: CASSQGSKTNEQFF.

This clonotype has just a few counts. The rearrangement joins TRBV20-1 to TRBJ2-5, with a tentative D call TRBD2 (6 bases). Trimming shortened V by 5 bases and J by 11 bases, and 21 bases separated the two germline ends. The germline V gene has CDR1 DFQATT and CDR2 SNEGSKA (reference sequence). The CDR3 totals 13 residues. CDR3 protein: CSALPARGGEQYF. The DNA of the CDR3 is TGCAGTGCTCTCCCCGCGCGGGGTGGGGAGCAGTACTTC.

The rearrangement joins TRBV7-8 to TRBJ1-2; D remains ambiguous. Trimming took off 1 base at V and 6 bases at J, with 12 bases between the two ends. Germline CDR1 is SGHVS and CDR2 is FQNEAQ. The CDR3 loop spans 14 amino acids. The CDR3 sequence: CASSLEVFEHGYTF. As DNA, the CDR3 is TGTGCCAGCAGCTTAGAGGTTTTTGAGCATGGCTACACCTTC.

The CDR3, as DNA: TGTGCCACCAGTGATTTGGCTAGCGGGGGAAAGTACTTC. Translation: CATSDLASGGKYF. The chain combines TRBV24-1 with TRBJ2-7; 10 nucleotides align to TRBD2. The length of the CDR3 is 13 residues. The V gene's germline CDR1 is KGHDR and CDR2 SFDVKD. After removal of 0 bases from V and 11 bases from J, the junction contained 3 bases not matched to a gene.

The chain uses TRBV2 and TRBJ1-1, with 8 bases aligning to TRBD1. V lost 7 bases, J lost 4 bases, and 8 bases stayed unmatched. Germline CDR1 and CDR2: SNHLY and FYNNEI. The CDR3 extends over 14 amino acids. CDR3 DNA sequence: TGTGCCAGCACCCCGACAGGGGTAGGCACTGAAGCTTTCTTT. It codes for CASTPTGVGTEAFF.

Ten or more counts support this clonotype. The V call is TRBV29-1, the J call TRBJ2-3; D call uncertain. V shed 1 base and J shed 14 bases, with 16 bases lying between them. The CDR3 totals 12 residues. Germline CDR1 is SQVTM and CDR2 is ANQGSEA. This CDR3 reads CSVEGSATTRYF. CDR3 DNA: TGCAGCGTTGAAGGTTCAGCGACCACGAGGTATTTT.

As to this clonotype: An end of the junction does not agree with germline; a read error may underlie this. The rearrangement joins TRBV3-1 to TRBJ2-7; TRBD2 matches 16 bases. The germline V gene has CDR1 LGHDT and CDR2 YNNKEL (reference sequence). The CDR3 consists of 19 residues. The CDR3 spells CVSSPYSGTSGRGAYEQYF. The CDR3 nucleotides are TGTGTCAGCAGCCCGTATTCCGGGACTAGCGGGAGGGGGGCCTACGAGCAGTACTTC.

The genes are TRBV21-1 and TRBJ2-3; no check of the table's D call, TRBD1, against the DNA was made. TRBV21-1 is a pseudogene locus. CDR3 length equals 15 residues. This CDR3 is CASSSRAPGTDTQYF. CDR3 nucleotide sequence: TGTGCCAGCAGCAGCCGGGCCCCCGGCACAGATACGCAGTATTTT.

This clonotype occurred a few times. The chain carries TRBV4-1 and TRBJ2-5, with unresolved D. CDR3 length equals 14 residues. V shed 0 bases and J shed 2 bases, with 7 bases lying between them. Germline V gives CDR1 MGHRA, CDR2 YSYEKL. In nucleotides, the CDR3 is TGCGCCAGCAGCCAAGAAAAGGGACAAGAGACCCAGTACTTC. Translated, it gives CASSQEKGQETQYF.

This clonotype was counted only a few times. The gene calls are TRBV12-3 or TRBV12-4 and TRBJ1-2; possibly TRBD1 for D (5 bases). The CDR3 is 13 amino acids. The CDR3 DNA is TGTGCAGCCAGGGCGACAGCTAACTATGGCTACACCTTC. Its translation is CAARATANYGYTF.

The chain recombines TRBV20-1 with TRBJ2-7; TRBD2 matches 7 bases. The length of the CDR3 is 15 residues. V dropped 0 bases and J dropped 4; count of bases not matched to a gene: 9. CDR1 DFQATT and CDR2 SNEGSKA come from the germline V gene (reference sequence). The CDR3 loop is CSAREAGVLGYEQYF. The CDR3 DNA follows: TGCAGTGCTAGAGAGGCGGGAGTCCTGGGGTACGAGCAGTACTTC.

V is TRBV4-1 and J is TRBJ1-2; D is uncertain. Trimming left V 0 bases short and J 5 bases short, with 16 bases between. The CDR3 is 16 amino acids. In germline, CDR1 is MGHRA, CDR2 YSYEKL. Written as DNA, the CDR3 is TGCGCCAGCAGCCAAGATCCGGGTTCAATTTTGTATGGCTACACCTTC. Its protein is CASSQDPGSILYGYTF.